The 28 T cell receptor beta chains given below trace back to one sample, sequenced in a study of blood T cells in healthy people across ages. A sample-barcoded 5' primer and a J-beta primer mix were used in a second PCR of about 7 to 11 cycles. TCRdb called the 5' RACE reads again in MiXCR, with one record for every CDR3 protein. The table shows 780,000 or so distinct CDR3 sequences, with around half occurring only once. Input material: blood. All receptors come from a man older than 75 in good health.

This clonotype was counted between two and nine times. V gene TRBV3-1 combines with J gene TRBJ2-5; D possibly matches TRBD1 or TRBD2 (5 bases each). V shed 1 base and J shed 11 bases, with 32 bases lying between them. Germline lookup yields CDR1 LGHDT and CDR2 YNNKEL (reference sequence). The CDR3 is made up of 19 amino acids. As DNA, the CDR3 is TGTGCCAGCAGCCAAGGCTTGCTGTGGGGGACCGCCGGTTACAATGAGCAGTACTTC. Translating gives CASSQGLLWGTAGYNEQYF.

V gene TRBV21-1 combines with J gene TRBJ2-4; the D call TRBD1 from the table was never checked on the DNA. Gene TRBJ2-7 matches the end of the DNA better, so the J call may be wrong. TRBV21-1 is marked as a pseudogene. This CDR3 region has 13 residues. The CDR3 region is CATSFQGGYEQYF. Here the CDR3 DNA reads TGTGCCACGTCCTTCCAGGGGGGTTACGAGCAGTACTTC.

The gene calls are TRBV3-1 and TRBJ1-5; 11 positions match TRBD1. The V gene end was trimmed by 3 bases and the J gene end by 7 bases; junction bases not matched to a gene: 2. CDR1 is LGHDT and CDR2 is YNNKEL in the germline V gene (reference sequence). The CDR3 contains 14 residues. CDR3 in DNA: TGTGCCAGCAGCCAGGGGGACAGGGGGCAGCCCCAGCATTTT. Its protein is CASSQGDRGQPQHF.

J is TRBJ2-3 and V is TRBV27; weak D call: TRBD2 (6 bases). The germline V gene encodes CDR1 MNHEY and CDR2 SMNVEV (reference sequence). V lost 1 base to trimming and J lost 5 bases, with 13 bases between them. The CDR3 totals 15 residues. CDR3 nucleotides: TGTGCCAGCAGTTTATATGAGGGACTTGGAGATACGCAGTATTTT. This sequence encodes CASSLYEGLGDTQYF.

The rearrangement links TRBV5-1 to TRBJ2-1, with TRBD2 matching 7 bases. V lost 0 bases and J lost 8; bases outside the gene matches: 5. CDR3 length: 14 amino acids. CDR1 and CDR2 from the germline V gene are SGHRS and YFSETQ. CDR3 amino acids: CASSLELAIDEQFF. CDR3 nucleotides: TGCGCCAGCAGCTTGGAACTAGCGATCGATGAGCAGTTCTTC.

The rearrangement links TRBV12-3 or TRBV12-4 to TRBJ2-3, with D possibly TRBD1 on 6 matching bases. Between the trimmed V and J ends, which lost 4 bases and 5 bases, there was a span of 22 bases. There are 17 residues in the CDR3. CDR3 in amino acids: CASSSDALQGVLDTQYF. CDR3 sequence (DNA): TGTGCCAGCAGTTCAGATGCCCTACAGGGAGTATTAGATACGCAGTATTTT.

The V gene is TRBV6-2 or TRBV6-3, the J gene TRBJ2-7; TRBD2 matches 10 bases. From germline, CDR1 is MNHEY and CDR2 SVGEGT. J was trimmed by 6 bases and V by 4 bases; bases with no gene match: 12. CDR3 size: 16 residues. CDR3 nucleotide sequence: TGTGCCAGCAGTTCCGAGGTAGCGGGAGGTCTGGGCGAGCAGTACTTC. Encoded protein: CASSSEVAGGLGEQYF.

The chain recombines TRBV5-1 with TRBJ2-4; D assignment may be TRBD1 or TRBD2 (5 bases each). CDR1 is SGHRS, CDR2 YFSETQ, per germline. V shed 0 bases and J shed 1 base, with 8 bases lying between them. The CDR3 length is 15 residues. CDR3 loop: CASSLVRGAKNIQYF. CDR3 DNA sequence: TGCGCCAGCAGCTTGGTACGGGGCGCCAAAAACATTCAGTACTTC.

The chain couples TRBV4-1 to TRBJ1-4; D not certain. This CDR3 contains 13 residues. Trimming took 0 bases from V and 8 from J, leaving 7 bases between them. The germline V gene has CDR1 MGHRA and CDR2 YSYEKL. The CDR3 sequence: CASSQELVEKLFF. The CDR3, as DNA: TGCGCCAGCAGCCAAGAACTCGTGGAAAAACTGTTTTTT.

The CDR3 sequence is CASRPPLARHEQFF. The DNA for the CDR3 is TGTGCCAGCAGGCCCCCGCTCGCGCGACATGAGCAGTTCTTC. The genes are TRBV6-2 or TRBV6-3 and TRBJ2-1; D uncertain. Trimming shortened V by 6 bases and J by 8 bases, and 17 bases separated the two germline ends. The CDR3 contains 14 residues. The germline CDR1 and CDR2 sequences are MNHEY and SVGEGT.

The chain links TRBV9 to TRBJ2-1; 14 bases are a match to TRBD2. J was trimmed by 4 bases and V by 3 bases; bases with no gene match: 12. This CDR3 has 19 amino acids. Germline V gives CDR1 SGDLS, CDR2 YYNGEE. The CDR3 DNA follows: TGTGCCAGCAGCGCGGGGACTAGCGGGAGAGCGAACCTTTACAATGAGCAGTTCTTC. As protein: CASSAGTSGRANLYNEQFF.

The CDR3 bases are TGTGCCAGCAGCTTCCAATACCTCTACGAGCAGTACTTC. This encodes CASSFQYLYEQYF. J is TRBJ2-7 and V is TRBV11-2; unclear D gene. Trimming took 3 bases from V and 3 from J, leaving 9 bases between them. CDR3 length: 13 residues. Germline V gene lookup returns CDR1 SGHAT and CDR2 FQNNGV.

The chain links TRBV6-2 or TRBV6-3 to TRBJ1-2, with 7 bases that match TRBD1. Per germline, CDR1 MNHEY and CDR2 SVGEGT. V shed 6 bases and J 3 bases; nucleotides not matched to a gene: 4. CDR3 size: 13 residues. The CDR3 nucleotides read TGTGCCAGCAGCGACAGGGTGCACTATGGCTACACCTTC. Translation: CASSDRVHYGYTF.

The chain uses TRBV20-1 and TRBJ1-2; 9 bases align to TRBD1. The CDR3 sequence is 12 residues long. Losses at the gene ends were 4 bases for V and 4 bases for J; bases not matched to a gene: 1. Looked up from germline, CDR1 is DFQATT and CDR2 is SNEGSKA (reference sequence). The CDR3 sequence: CSATTGGYGYTF. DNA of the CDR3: TGCAGTGCTACGACAGGGGGCTATGGCTACACCTTC.

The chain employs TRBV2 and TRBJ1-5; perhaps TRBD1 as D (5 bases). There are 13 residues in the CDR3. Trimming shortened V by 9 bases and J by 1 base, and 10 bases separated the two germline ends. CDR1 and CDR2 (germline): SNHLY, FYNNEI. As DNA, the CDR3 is TGTGCCAGTGATCGGGGGAGCAATCAGCCCCAGCATTTT. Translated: CASDRGSNQPQHF.

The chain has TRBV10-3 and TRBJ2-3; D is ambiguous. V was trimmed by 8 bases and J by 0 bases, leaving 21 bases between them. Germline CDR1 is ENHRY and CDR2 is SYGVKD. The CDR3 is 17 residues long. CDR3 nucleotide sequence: TGTGCCATCCGTACGTCCAGAGGCGACCATAGCACAGATACGCAGTATTTT. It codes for CAIRTSRGDHSTDTQYF.

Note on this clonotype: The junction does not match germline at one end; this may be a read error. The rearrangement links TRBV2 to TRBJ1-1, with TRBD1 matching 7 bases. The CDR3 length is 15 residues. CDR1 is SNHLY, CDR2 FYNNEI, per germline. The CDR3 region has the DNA TGTGCCAGCAGTGTTGGTCCAGGGGGTGGCACTGAGGCTTTCTTT. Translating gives CASSVGPGGGTEAFF.

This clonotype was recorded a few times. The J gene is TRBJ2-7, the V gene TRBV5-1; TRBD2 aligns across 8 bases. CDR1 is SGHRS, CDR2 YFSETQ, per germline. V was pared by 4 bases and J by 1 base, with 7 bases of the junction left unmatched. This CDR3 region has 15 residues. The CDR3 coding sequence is TGCGCCAGCAGCACCCAAACTAGCGGATCCTACGAGCAGTACTTC. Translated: CASSTQTSGSYEQYF.

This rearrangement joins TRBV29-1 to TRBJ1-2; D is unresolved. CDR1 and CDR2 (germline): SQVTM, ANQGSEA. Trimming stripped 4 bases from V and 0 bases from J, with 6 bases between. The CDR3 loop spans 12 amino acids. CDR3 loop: CSVGLTNYGYTF. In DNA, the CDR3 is TGCAGCGTTGGACTGACTAACTATGGCTACACCTTC.

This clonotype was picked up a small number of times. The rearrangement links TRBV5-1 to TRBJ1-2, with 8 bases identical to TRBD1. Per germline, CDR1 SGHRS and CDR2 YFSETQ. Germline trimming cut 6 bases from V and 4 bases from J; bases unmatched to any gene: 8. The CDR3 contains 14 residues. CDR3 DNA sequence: TGCGCCAGCAACGACGCAGGACAGGGCTATGGCTACACCTTC. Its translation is CASNDAGQGYGYTF.

Here the CDR3 DNA reads TGTGCCAGCAGTGAGAGGTTCCGGGACAGAGACGCGTATTTT. Translated, it gives CASSERFRDRDAYF. This sequence joins TRBV6-4 and TRBJ2-3; 7 positions match TRBD1. CDR3 size: 14 residues. Per germline, CDR1 MRHNA and CDR2 SNTAGT. With V trimmed by 3 bases and J by 14 bases, 14 bases remained unmatched.

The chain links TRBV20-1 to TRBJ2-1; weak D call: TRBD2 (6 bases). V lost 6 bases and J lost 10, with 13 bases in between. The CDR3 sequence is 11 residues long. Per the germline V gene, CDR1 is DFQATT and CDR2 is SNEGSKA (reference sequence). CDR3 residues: CSAREPGEQFF. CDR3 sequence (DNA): TGCAGTGCCCGGGAGCCGGGAGAGCAGTTCTTC.

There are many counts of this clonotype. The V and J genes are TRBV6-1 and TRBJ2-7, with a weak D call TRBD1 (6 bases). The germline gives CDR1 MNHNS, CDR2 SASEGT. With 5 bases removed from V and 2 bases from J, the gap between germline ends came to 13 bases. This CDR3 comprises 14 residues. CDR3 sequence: CASSPATGAYEQYF. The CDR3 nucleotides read TGTGCCAGCAGTCCAGCGACAGGAGCCTACGAGCAGTACTTC.

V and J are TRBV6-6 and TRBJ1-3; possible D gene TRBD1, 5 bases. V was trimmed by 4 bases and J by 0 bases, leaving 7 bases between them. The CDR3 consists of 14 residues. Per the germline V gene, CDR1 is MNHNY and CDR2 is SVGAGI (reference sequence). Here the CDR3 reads CASSWTSSGNTIYF. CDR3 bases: TGTGCCAGCAGTTGGACAAGCTCTGGAAACACCATATATTTT.

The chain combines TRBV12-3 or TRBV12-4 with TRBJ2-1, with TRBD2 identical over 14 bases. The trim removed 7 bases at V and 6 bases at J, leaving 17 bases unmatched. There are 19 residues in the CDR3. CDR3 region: CASTVLGLAGVLAGNEQFF. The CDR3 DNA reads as TGTGCCAGCACGGTTTTGGGACTAGCGGGAGTATTGGCTGGCAATGAGCAGTTCTTC.

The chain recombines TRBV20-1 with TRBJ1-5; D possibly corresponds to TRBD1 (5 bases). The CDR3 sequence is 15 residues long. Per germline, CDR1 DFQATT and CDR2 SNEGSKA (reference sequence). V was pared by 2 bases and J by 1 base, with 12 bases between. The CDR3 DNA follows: TGCAGTGCTAGATCAGGGACCATGAGCAATCAGCCCCAGCATTTT. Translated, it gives CSARSGTMSNQPQHF.

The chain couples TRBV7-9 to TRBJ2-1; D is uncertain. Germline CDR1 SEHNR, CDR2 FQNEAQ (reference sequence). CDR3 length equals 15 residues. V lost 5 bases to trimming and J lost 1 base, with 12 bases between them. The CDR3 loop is CASSLALGSYNEQFF. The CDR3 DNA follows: TGTGCCAGCAGCCTCGCCCTAGGTTCCTACAATGAGCAGTTCTTC.

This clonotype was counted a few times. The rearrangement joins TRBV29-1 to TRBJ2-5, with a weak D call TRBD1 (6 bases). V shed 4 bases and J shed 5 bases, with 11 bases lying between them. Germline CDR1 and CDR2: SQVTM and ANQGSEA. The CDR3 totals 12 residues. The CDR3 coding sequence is TGCAGCGTTGGGCAGGGGAAGGAGACCCAGTACTTC. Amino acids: CSVGQGKETQYF.